The rows below give T cell receptor beta chains drawn from one sample of a study of PD-1 blockade in mismatch repair-deficient tumors. Only in-frame clones appear in the TCRdb table, and some are missing; sequencing was by immunoSEQ multiplex PCR. The table shows some 100,000 clones, with about four fifths occurring only once. Sequenced material: peripheral blood, taken approximately 36 weeks after starting pembrolizumab. Receptors were obtained from an adult with mismatch repair-deficient cancer. The CDR3 runs from the conserved cysteine through the conserved F or W. The D gene is left open where the match is weak. The size entry is marked missing in some rows and otherwise reads once, few, many or a size class.

size,V,D,J,DNA,CDR3
NA,TRBV6-6,NA,TRBJ1-1,TGTGCCAGCATTGGGGCTCAAGGGGACACTGAAGCTTTCTTT,CASIGAQGDTEAFF
NA,TRBV27,NA,TRBJ2-3,TGTGCCAGCAGTATTACAGTAACTAGCACAGATACGCAGTATTTT,CASSITVTSTDTQYF
NA,TRBV2,TRBD1,TRBJ2-7,TGTGCCAGCAGTGAGATAGGGGGCCACGAGCAGTACTTC,CASSEIGGHEQYF
once,TRBV29-1,NA,TRBJ1-1,TGCAGCGTTGTCGCCCCAGGTCTGGGGTGGACTGAAGCTTTCTTT,CSVVAPGLGWTEAFF
NA,TRBV5-4,TRBD1,TRBJ1-1,TGTGCCAGCAGCTTGGCAGGGACAGGGGGTAAACCTTTCTTT,CASSLAGTGGKPFF
NA,TRBV28,TRBD1,TRBJ2-7,TGTGCCAGCAGTTCGCCCCGACAGGGGCAGTACTTC,CASSSPRQGQYF
NA,TRBV5-4,NA,TRBJ2-3,TGTGCCAGCAGCTTGAAGAACTCAGATACGCAGTATTTT,CASSLKNSDTQYF
NA,TRBV7-8,NA,TRBJ1-5,TGTGCCAGCAGCTTAGTTGGGGGGAGTCAGCCCCAGCATTTT,CASSLVGGSQPQHF
NA,TRBV23-1,NA,TRBJ2-7,TGCGCCAGCAGTCAATTACAAGGGGGAGTAAGGTCCTACGAGCAGTACTTC,CASSQLQGGVRSYEQYF
once,TRBV9,NA,TRBJ2-3,TGTGCCAGCAGCGGACAGAGCACAGATACGCAGTATTTT,CASSGQSTDTQYF
NA,TRBV7-9,TRBD1,TRBJ2-5,TGTGCCAGCAGCTTAACGACAGGGGATAGGGAGACCCAGTACTTC,CASSLTTGDRETQYF
NA,TRBV6-5,NA,TRBJ2-1,TGTGCCAGCAGTTACTCTTCTCACGTCGATGAGCAGTTCTTC,CASSYSSHVDEQFF
NA,TRBV19,NA,TRBJ2-7,TGTGCCAGTAGTATCCGGGACGGACCCTACGAGCAGTACTTC,CASSIRDGPYEQYF
NA,TRBV19,NA,TRBJ2-1,TGTGCCAGTAGTATAAGTAATACTTTAAGCCTCAATGAGCAGTTCTTC,CASSISNTLSLNEQFF
NA,TRBV5-8,TRBD1,TRBJ2-3,TGTGCCAGCAGGGATACAGGGGGCACAGATACGCAGTATTTT,CASRDTGGTDTQYF
NA,TRBV13,NA,TRBJ1-1,TGTGCCAGCAGCTTACAAGGTTCAATATCGGTTGCTTTCTTT,CASSLQGSISVAFF
NA,TRBV7-2,NA,TRBJ2-1,TGTGCCAGCAGCTTAAAGAATGAGCAGTTCTTC,CASSLKNEQFF
NA,TRBV16,NA,TRBJ1-1,TGTGCCAGCAGCCAATTGGTGACATCGGGCTTCGTGGAGGCTTTCTTT,CASSQLVTSGFVEAFF
few,TRBV5-4,NA,TRBJ1-2,TGTGCCAGCAGCTCGGGACAAGTCTATGGCTACACCTTC,CASSSGQVYGYTF
few,TRBV7-9,TRBD2,TRBJ2-7,TGTGCCAGCAGCTGGGGGGGCTACGAGCAGTACTTC,CASSWGGYEQYF
NA,TRBV30,TRBD2,TRBJ2-7,TGTGCCTGGAGTGTAGGACTAGCGGGAGGCGAGCAGTACTTC,CAWSVGLAGGEQYF
NA,TRBV7-6,TRBD2,TRBJ2-5,TGTGCCAGCAGCCCGGGACTAGCGGGAGTGTGGGAGACCCAGTACTTC,CASSPGLAGVWETQYF
NA,TRBV7-3,TRBD2,TRBJ2-1,TGTGCCAGCAGCGAACCGGGACTAGCGGGAGGAGATAATGAGCAGTTCTTC,CASSEPGLAGGDNEQFF
few,TRBV5-4,TRBD1,TRBJ2-7,TGTGCCAGCCGCCCCGGGGGACAGGAATACGAGCAGTACTTC,CASRPGGQEYEQYF
NA,TRBV11-3,TRBD2,TRBJ2-1,TGTGCCAGCAGCTTAGTCGGTAGCGGGAGCGATGAGCAGTTCTTC,CASSLVGSGSDEQFF
few,TRBV25-1,NA,TRBJ1-5,TGTGCCAGCAGTTTCGGTGTTAGCAATCAGCCCCAGCATTTT,CASSFGVSNQPQHF
NA,TRBV4-1,NA,TRBJ1-1,TGCGCCAGCACCAGGGATATGAACACTGAAGCTTTCTTT,CASTRDMNTEAFF
few,TRBV19,TRBD2,TRBJ2-3,TGTGCCAGTAGTACATCCCCGGGACTAGTGGGGCGGTATACGCAGTATTTT,CASSTSPGLVGRYTQYF
NA,TRBV27,TRBD1,TRBJ2-7,TGTGCCAGCAGTTTATCGGCGGGACAGGGAGGCTACGAGCAGTACTTC,CASSLSAGQGGYEQYF
NA,TRBV7-3,NA,TRBJ2-1,TGTGCCAGCAGCTTAAAGTCAGGCCCTTACAATGAGCAGTTCTTC,CASSLKSGPYNEQFF
NA,TRBV2,TRBD2,TRBJ2-1,TGTGCCAGCAGTGACCCACGGGCGGGAGTCTTCAATGAGCAGTTCTTC,CASSDPRAGVFNEQFF